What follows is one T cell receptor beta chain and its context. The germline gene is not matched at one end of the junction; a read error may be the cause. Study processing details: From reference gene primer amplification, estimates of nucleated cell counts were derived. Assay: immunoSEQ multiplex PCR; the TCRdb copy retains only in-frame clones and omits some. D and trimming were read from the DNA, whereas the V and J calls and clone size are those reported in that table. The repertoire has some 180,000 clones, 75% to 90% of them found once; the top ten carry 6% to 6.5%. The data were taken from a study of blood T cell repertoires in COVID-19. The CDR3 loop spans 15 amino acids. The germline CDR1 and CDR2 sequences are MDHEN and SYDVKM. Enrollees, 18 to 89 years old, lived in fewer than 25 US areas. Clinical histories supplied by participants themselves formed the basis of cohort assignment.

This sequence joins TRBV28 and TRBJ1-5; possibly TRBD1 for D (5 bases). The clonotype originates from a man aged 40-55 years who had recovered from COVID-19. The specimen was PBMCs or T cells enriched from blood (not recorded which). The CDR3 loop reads CASIKAGKGKQPQHF. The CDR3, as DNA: TGTGCCAGCATAAAGGCAGGGAAGGGCAAACAGCCCCAGCATTTT. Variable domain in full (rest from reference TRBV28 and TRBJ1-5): DVKVTQSSRYLVKRTGEKVFLECVQDMDHENMFWYRQDPGLGLRLIYFSYDVKMKEKGDIPEGYSVSREKKERFSLILESASTNQTSMYLCASIKAGKGKQPQHFGDGTRLSIL.